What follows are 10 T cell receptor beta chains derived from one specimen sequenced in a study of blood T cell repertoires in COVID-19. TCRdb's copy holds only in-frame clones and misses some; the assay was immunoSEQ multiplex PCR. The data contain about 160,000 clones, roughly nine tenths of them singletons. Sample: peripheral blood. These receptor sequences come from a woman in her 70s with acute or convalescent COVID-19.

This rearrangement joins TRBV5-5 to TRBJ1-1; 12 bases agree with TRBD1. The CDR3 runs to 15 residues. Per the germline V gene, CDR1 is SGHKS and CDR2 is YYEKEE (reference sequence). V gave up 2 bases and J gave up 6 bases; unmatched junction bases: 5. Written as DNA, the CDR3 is TGTGCCAGCAGCTTCGCCGGGACAGGGGGCTCTGAAGCTTTCTTT. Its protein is CASSFAGTGGSEAFF.

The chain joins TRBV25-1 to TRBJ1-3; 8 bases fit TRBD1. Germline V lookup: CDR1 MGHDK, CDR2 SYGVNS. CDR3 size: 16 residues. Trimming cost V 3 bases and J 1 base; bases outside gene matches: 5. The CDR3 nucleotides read TGTGCCAGCAGTGAGGCGGACAGGGTTTCTGGAAACACCATATATTTT. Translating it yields CASSEADRVSGNTIYF. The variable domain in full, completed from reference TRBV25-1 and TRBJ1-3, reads EADIYQTPRYLVIGTGKKITLECSQTMGHDKMYWYQQDPGMELHLIHYSYGVNSTEKGDLSSESTVSRIRTEHFPLTLESARPSHTSQYLCASSEADRVSGNTIYFGEGSWLTVV.

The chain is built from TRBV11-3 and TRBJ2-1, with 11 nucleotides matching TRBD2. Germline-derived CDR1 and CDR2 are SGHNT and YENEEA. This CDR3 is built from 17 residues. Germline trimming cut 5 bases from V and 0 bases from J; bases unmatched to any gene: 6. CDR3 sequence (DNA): TGTGCCAGCAGCAGAAATAGCGGGGGGGGCTCCTACAATGAGCAGTTCTTC. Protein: CASSRNSGGGSYNEQFF.

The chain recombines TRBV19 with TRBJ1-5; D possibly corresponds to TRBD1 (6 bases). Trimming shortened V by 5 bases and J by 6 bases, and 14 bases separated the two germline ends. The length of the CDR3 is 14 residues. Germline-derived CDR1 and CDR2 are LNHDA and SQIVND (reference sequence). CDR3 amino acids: CASSSGTWGQPQHF. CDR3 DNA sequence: TGTGCCAGTAGTTCAGGGACATGGGGTCAGCCCCAGCATTTT.

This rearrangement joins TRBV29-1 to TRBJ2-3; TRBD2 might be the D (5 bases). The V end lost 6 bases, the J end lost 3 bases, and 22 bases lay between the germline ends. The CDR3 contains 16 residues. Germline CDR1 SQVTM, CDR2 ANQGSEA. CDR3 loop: CSVIRGSTGITDTQYF. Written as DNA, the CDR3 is TGCAGCGTCATTCGCGGGTCCACGGGGATTACAGATACGCAGTATTTT.

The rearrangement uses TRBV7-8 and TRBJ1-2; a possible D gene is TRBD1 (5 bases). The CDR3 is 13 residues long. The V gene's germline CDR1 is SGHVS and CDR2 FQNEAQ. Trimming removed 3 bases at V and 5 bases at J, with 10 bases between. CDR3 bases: TGTGCCAGCAGCTTTTCAGGGCGGTATGGCTACACCTTC. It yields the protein CASSFSGRYGYTF.

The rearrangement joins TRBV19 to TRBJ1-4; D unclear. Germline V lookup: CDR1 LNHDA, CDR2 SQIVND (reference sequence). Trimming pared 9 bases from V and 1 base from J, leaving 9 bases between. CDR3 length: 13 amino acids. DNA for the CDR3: TGTGCCAGCAAAGCGGGAACTAATGAAAAACTGTTTTTT. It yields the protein CASKAGTNEKLFF.

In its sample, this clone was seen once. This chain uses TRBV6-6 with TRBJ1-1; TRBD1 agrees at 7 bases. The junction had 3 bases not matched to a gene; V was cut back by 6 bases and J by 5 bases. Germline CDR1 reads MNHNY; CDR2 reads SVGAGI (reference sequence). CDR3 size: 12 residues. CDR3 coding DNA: TGTGCCAGCAGCCTGACAGGGACTGAAGCTTTCTTT. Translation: CASSLTGTEAFF.

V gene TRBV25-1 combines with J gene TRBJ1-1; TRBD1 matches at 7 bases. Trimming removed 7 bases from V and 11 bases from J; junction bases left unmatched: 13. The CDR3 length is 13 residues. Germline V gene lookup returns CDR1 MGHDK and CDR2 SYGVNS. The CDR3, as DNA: TGTGCCAGCACTAAGACAGGGTCTTGGAAGGCTTTCTTT. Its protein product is CASTKTGSWKAFF.

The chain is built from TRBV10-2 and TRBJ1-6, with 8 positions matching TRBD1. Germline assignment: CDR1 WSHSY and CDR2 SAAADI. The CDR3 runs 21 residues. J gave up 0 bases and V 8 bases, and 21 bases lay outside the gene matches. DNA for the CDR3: TGCGCCAGCTTTCAACGGCGTGGACAGGGAAACGGAGACTCCTATAATTCACCCCTCCACTTT. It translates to CASFQRRGQGNGDSYNSPLHF.